This T cell receptor beta chain was sequenced during a study of blood T cell repertoires in COVID-19. Across the whole study: Acute and convalescent COVID-19 specimens originated in the United States, Italy and Spain.

This table comes from immunoSEQ multiplex PCR, and its TCRdb copy is limited to in-frame clones, with some not included. Of approximately 290,000 clones in the sample, 75% to 90% are singletons; the top ten hold 3.5% to 5.5%. With 2 bases removed from V and 1 base from J, the gap between germline ends came to 11 bases. The CDR3 sequence is 15 residues long. Germline V gene lookup returns CDR1 MNHEY and CDR2 SVGAGI. Recruits, aged about 18 to 95 years, lived in 20 to 30 US areas. The sample taken for sequencing was PBMCs or T cells enriched from blood (not recorded which). The clonotype was recovered from a woman aged 25 to 39 who had recovered from COVID-19. This chain joins TRBV6-5 and TRBJ1-1; D might be TRBD1 (6 bases). The CDR3 nucleotides are TGTGCCAGCAGTTACGAAGGACAGTCGAACACTGAAGCTTTCTTT. Translation: CASSYEGQSNTEAFF.